This passage covers 17 T cell receptor beta chains from one sample sequenced in a study of shared clonotypes between healthy human individuals. Some clones are missing from TCRdb's copy, which holds only in-frame ones; the method was immunoSEQ multiplex PCR. The sample consists of roughly 2.2 million clones, roughly 90% of them appearing once. The sample comprised naive CD4+ T cells from PBMCs. Subset defined: CD45RA+ positively selected. These receptors all stem from a man between 18 and 29 years old in good health. Some clones in this sample may be carry-over from other donors' samples.

This chain links TRBV6-6 with TRBJ1-1, with TRBD1 identical over 7 bases. The CDR3 is made up of 14 amino acids. Germline-derived CDR1 and CDR2 are MNHNY and SVGAGI (reference sequence). Trimming at V came to 3 bases and at J to 11 bases, leaving 12 bases not matched to a gene. CDR3: CASSYLGTVVRAFF. CDR3 nucleotides: TGTGCCAGCAGTTATCTTGGGACAGTTGTTAGGGCTTTCTTT.

This clone appeared a single time. The chain joins TRBV7-8 to TRBJ2-7; D not certain. This CDR3 region has 15 residues. Trimming left V 2 bases short and J 2 bases short, with 13 bases between. Per germline, CDR1 SGHVS and CDR2 FQNEAQ. CDR3 residues: CASSLSTNGPYEQYF. In nucleotides, the CDR3 is TGTGCCAGCAGCTTATCTACGAACGGACCCTACGAGCAGTACTTC.

In nucleotides, the CDR3 is TGTGCCAGCAGCTCATCTACCCGGGAGACCCAGTACTTC. This translates into CASSSSTRETQYF. This chain links TRBV7-3 with TRBJ2-5, with no clear D. Germline CDR1 and CDR2: SGHTA and FQGTGA. This CDR3 is 13 amino acids long. Trimming took 4 bases from V and 5 from J, leaving 11 bases between them.

V is TRBV6-5 and J is TRBJ1-1; tentatively, D is TRBD1 (6 bases). CDR1 and CDR2 from the germline V gene are MNHEY and SVGAGI. V lost 6 bases and J 6 bases, leaving 17 bases between the germline ends. The CDR3 loop spans 14 amino acids. The CDR3 DNA is TGTGCCAGCAGACCCGGTTTTAGGGGGGCTGAAGCTTTCTTT. Translation gives CASRPGFRGAEAFF.

This chain links TRBV9 with TRBJ2-3; D is possibly TRBD2 (6 bases). V lost 4 bases, J lost 0 bases, and 9 bases lay in between. This CDR3 has 14 amino acids. CDR1 is SGDLS and CDR2 is YYNGEE in the germline V gene. The CDR3 coding sequence is TGTGCCAGCAGCTGGACTACTAGCACAGATACGCAGTATTTT. Residues: CASSWTTSTDTQYF.

The V gene is TRBV19, the J gene TRBJ2-7; unclear D gene. From germline, CDR1 is LNHDA and CDR2 SQIVND (reference sequence). Trimming cost V 6 bases and J 5 bases, with 8 bases left between them. This CDR3 has 11 residues. The CDR3: CASRGHDEQYF. The CDR3 DNA sequence: TGTGCCAGTAGGGGCCACGACGAGCAGTACTTC. The full variable domain, its missing parts supplied by reference TRBV19 and TRBJ2-7, is DGGITQSPKYLFRKEGQNVTLSCEQNLNHDAMYWYRQDPGQGLRLIYYSQIVNDFQKGDIAEGYSVSREKKESFPLTVTSAQKNPTAFYLCASRGHDEQYFGPGTRLTVT.

This rearrangement joins TRBV7-3 to TRBJ2-1, with TRBD2 matching over 7 bases. The CDR3 contains 17 residues. Germline V gene lookup returns CDR1 SGHTA and CDR2 FQGTGA. The V and J ends lost 2 bases and 1 base, in that order; junction bases with no gene match: 8. DNA for the CDR3: TGTGCCAGCAGCTTAGGTCGGCGGGAGTTATCCTACAATGAGCAGTTCTTC. It yields the protein CASSLGRRELSYNEQFF.

This chain connects TRBV5-1 to TRBJ2-1, with 9 bases identical to TRBD1. Germline V gives CDR1 SGHRS, CDR2 YFSETQ. This CDR3 region has 15 residues. V gave up 4 bases and J gave up 8 bases; unmatched junction bases: 10. CDR3 in amino acids: CASSPEAGQGDEQFF. The CDR3 bases are TGCGCCAGCAGCCCCGAGGCGGGACAGGGAGATGAGCAGTTCTTC.

V and J are TRBV6-6 and TRBJ2-2, with a tentative D call TRBD2 (6 bases). CDR1 is MNHNY and CDR2 is SVGAGI in the germline V gene (reference sequence). Between the trimmed V and J ends, which lost 10 bases and 1 base, there was a span of 10 bases. The CDR3 covers 13 residues. The DNA for the CDR3 is TGTGCCACTAGGGACTGGAACACCGGGGAGCTGTTTTTT. Protein sequence: CATRDWNTGELFF.

The chain recombines TRBV28 with TRBJ1-4, with D uncertain. The CDR3 has 18 residues. The V end was cut by 6 bases, the J end by 0 bases, with 20 bases between. The germline V gene has CDR1 MDHEN and CDR2 SYDVKM. The CDR3 reads CASSERGVPFATNEKLFF. As DNA, the CDR3 is TGTGCCAGCAGCGAGCGGGGAGTTCCCTTTGCAACTAATGAAAAACTGTTTTTT.

The V gene is TRBV11-2, the J gene TRBJ2-3; 7 positions agree with TRBD2. This CDR3 is 14 amino acids long. Germline loops: CDR1 SGHAT, CDR2 FQNNGV. The J segment lost 5 bases and the V segment lost 2 bases, leaving 4 bases of the junction unmatched. The CDR3 DNA follows: TGTGCCAGCAGCTTACTAGCGGACGTAGATACGCAGTATTTT. Translation: CASSLLADVDTQYF.

J is TRBJ2-1 and V is TRBV6-5; 11 nucleotides align to TRBD1. The CDR3 has 16 amino acids. The V gene end was trimmed by 2 bases and the J gene end by 3 bases; junction bases not matched to a gene: 3. The germline V gene has CDR1 MNHEY and CDR2 SVGAGI. The CDR3 region has the DNA TGTGCCAGCAGTTACGGGGACAGGGGGTTCTACAATGAGCAGTTCTTC. Encoded protein: CASSYGDRGFYNEQFF.

The genes are TRBV5-4 and TRBJ1-4; 9 bases are a match to TRBD1. Germline V gives CDR1 SGHNT, CDR2 YYREEE (reference sequence). The CDR3 covers 15 residues. The V and J ends lost 2 bases and 5 bases, in that order; junction bases with no gene match: 4. In DNA, the CDR3 is TGTGCCAGCAGCTTTGCAGACAGGGGGAATGAAAAACTGTTTTTT. Amino acid sequence: CASSFADRGNEKLFF.

The rearrangement joins TRBV5-1 to TRBJ2-3; no firm D call. Trimming stripped 5 bases from V and 2 bases from J, with 12 bases between. This CDR3 is 14 amino acids long. Germline V gene lookup returns CDR1 SGHRS and CDR2 YFSETQ. The CDR3, as DNA: TGCGCCAGCAGTTCGCAATCCACCACAGATACGCAGTATTTT. This codes for CASSSQSTTDTQYF.

The chain uses TRBV28 and TRBJ1-2, with 8 nucleotides matching TRBD1. CDR1 is MDHEN and CDR2 is SYDVKM in the germline V gene. The ends lost 3 bases at V and 4 bases at J; junction bases unmatched: 4. The CDR3 runs to 14 residues. The DNA for the CDR3 is TGTGCCAGCAGTTTTCCCGGGACAGGCTATGGCTACACCTTC. Amino acid sequence: CASSFPGTGYGYTF.

CDR3 residues: CASSPLSGWSSPLHF. Written as DNA, the CDR3 is TGTGCCAGCAGCCCCCTCTCAGGGTGGAGTTCACCCCTCCACTTT. The J gene is TRBJ1-6, the V gene TRBV28, with a possible D match to TRBD1 (5 bases). The CDR3 is 15 residues long. The germline gives CDR1 MDHEN, CDR2 SYDVKM. V was clipped by 6 bases and J by 9 bases, with 18 bases between them.

The V and J genes are TRBV29-1 and TRBJ2-7, with TRBD2 matching over 12 bases. V trimming: 5 bases; J trimming: 6 bases; junction bases outside the gene matches: 5. This CDR3 spans 13 amino acids. CDR1 and CDR2 from the germline V gene are SQVTM and ANQGSEA. CDR3 coding DNA: TGCAGCGTTCAAACTAGCGGGAGGTTCGAGCAGTACTTC. Translating gives CSVQTSGRFEQYF.